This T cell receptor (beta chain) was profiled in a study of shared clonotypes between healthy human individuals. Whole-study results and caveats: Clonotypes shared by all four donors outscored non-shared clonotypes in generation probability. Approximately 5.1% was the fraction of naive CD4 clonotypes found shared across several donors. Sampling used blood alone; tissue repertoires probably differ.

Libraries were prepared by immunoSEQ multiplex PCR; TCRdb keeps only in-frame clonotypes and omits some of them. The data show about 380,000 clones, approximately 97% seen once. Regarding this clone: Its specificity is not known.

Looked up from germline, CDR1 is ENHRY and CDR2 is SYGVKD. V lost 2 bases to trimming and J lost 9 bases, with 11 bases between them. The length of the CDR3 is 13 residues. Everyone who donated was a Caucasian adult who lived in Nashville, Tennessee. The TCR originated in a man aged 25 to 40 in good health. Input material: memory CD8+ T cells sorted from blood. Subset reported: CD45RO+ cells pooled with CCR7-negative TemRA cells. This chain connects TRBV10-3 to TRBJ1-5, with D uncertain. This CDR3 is CAISEGPEGPQHF. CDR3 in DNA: TGTGCCATCAGTGAGGGGCCCGAGGGGCCCCAGCATTTT.